One and the same sample provided the 19 T cell receptor beta chains below, sequenced in a study of blood T cell repertoires in COVID-19 (dated by TCRdb to the early 2020s). The library was obtained by the immunoSEQ multiplex PCR assay. Held by TCRdb, this immuneACCESS table contains in-frame sequences only and omits some clones. Under half of the omission traces to an unresolved V gene where checked; the cause of the rest is unknown. The sample table lists about 270,000 clones, over 75% of them with a count of one. 13% of the sample belongs to the ten largest clones. Sequencing was done on a sample of peripheral blood. Receptors originate from a human donor in a cohort sampled during active COVID-19.

This clone was seen a few times. The chain recombines TRBV11-2 with TRBJ2-6, with 7 positions matching TRBD1. The junction had 15 bases not matched to a gene; V was cut back by 5 bases and J by 5 bases. CDR3 size: 18 residues. Germline CDR1 reads SGHAT; CDR2 reads FQNNGV. CDR3 nucleotide sequence: TGTGCCAGCAGCGATCCGGGGACAGTACCTCTCAGGGCCAACGTCCTGACTTTC. It encodes CASSDPGTVPLRANVLTF.

The rearrangement uses TRBV19 and TRBJ2-1; TRBD1 might be the D (5 bases). Looked up from germline, CDR1 is LNHDA and CDR2 is SQIVND (reference sequence). The CDR3 runs 15 residues. Trimming left V 7 bases short and J 0 bases short, with 13 bases between. For the CDR3, the DNA is TGTGCCAGTATCGGGTGGGGCAGCTCCTACAATGAGCAGTTCTTC. This translates into CASIGWGSSYNEQFF.

The chain is built from TRBV10-3 and TRBJ2-1; 7 nucleotides agree with TRBD2. Trimming cost V 6 bases and J 0 bases; bases outside gene matches: 8. The CDR3 consists of 16 residues. The germline CDR1 and CDR2 sequences are ENHRY and SYGVKD. As DNA, the CDR3 is TGTGCCATCAGCCACAGCGGGGTTAGCTCCTACAATGAGCAGTTCTTC. Its translation is CAISHSGVSSYNEQFF.

This clone was picked up one time. The CDR3 DNA sequence: TGTGCCAGCAGTCAGGGAAGTAACACTGAAGCTTTCTTT. Encoded protein: CASSQGSNTEAFF. The chain links TRBV27 to TRBJ1-1; perhaps TRBD1 as D (5 bases). Trimming removed 5 bases from V and 2 bases from J, with 9 bases in between. The germline V gene has CDR1 MNHEY and CDR2 SMNVEV (reference sequence). CDR3 size: 13 residues.

This rearrangement joins TRBV20-1 to TRBJ2-7, with 10 bases fitting TRBD2. After removal of 3 bases from V and 0 bases from J, the junction contained 8 bases not matched to a gene. The length of the CDR3 is 16 residues. Germline CDR1 reads DFQATT; CDR2 reads SNEGSKA (reference sequence). CDR3 nucleotides: TGCAGTGCTAGTTCCCTAGCGGGGGCCCACTCCTACGAGCAGTACTTC. Translating gives CSASSLAGAHSYEQYF.

This chain links TRBV5-4 with TRBJ2-5; 8 bases fit TRBD1. In germline, CDR1 is SGHNT, CDR2 YYREEE (reference sequence). The CDR3 length is 13 residues. With V trimmed by 4 bases and J by 5 bases, 4 bases remained unmatched. Here the CDR3 reads CASSEGQGETQYF. In DNA, the CDR3 is TGTGCCAGCAGCGAAGGACAGGGCGAGACCCAGTACTTC.

The CDR3 DNA reads as TGTGCCAGCAGCACAGGGATCCTCTACGAGCAGTACTTC. Protein sequence: CASSTGILYEQYF. V is TRBV27 and J is TRBJ2-7; a weak D match, TRBD1 (6 bases). The CDR3 contains 13 residues. Looked up from germline, CDR1 is MNHEY and CDR2 is SMNVEV (reference sequence). Between the trimmed V and J ends, which lost 6 bases and 3 bases, there was a span of 12 bases.

The chain couples TRBV21-1 to TRBJ1-6; TRBD1, the D gene given by the table, was not confirmed from the DNA. TRBV21-1 is annotated as a pseudogene. The CDR3 extends over 13 amino acids. The CDR3 DNA is TGTGCCAGCGGATTGACAGTATCGGCACCCCTCCACTTT. Amino acids: CASGLTVSAPLHF.

The V and J genes are TRBV27 and TRBJ2-6; D possibly corresponds to TRBD2 (6 bases). The CDR3 runs to 16 residues. V dropped 6 bases and J dropped 0 bases, with 12 bases sitting between them. CDR1 and CDR2 from the germline V gene are MNHEY and SMNVEV (reference sequence). This chain's CDR3 is CASSFGGSSGANVLTF. Here the CDR3 DNA reads TGTGCCAGCAGCTTTGGGGGGAGCTCTGGGGCCAACGTCCTGACTTTC.

V usage is TRBV28 and J usage is TRBJ1-5; D is perhaps TRBD1 (6 bases). With 11 bases removed from V and 5 bases from J, the gap between germline ends came to 13 bases. CDR3 length equals 12 residues. From germline, CDR1 is MDHEN and CDR2 SYDVKM. The CDR3: CAGGGGHQPQHF. The CDR3 DNA reads as TGTGCCGGAGGGGGGGGCCATCAGCCCCAGCATTTT. Complete variable domain (other parts from reference TRBV28 and TRBJ1-5): DVKVTQSSRYLVKRTGEKVFLECVQDMDHENMFWYRQDPGLGLRLIYFSYDVKMKEKGDIPEGYSVSREKKERFSLILESASTNQTSMYLCAGGGGHQPQHFGDGTRLSIL.

This chain connects TRBV3-1 (or the pseudogene TRBV3-2) to TRBJ2-5; possible D gene TRBD1, 6 bases. V shed 2 bases and J shed 3 bases, with 10 bases lying between them. Looked up from germline, CDR1 is LGHDT and CDR2 is YNNKEL (reference sequence). CDR3 length: 14 residues. The CDR3 DNA reads as TGTGCCAGCAGCCAACGCCGGGACAAAGAGACCCAGTACTTC. It translates to CASSQRRDKETQYF.

To note about this clone: An end of the junction differs from the germline gene, which may be a read error. The chain employs TRBV29-1 and TRBJ2-2; 7 nucleotides agree with TRBD1. The length of the CDR3 is 12 residues. Germline lookup yields CDR1 SQVTM and CDR2 ANQGSEA. In DNA, the CDR3 is TGTCCGGGACAGAGGTCCACCGGGGAGCTGTTTTTT. Its translation: CPGQRSTGELFF.

The rearrangement joins TRBV5-1 to TRBJ2-1; D gene ambiguous. The CDR3 is made up of 17 amino acids. Trimming shortened V by 1 base and J by 3 bases, and 17 bases separated the two germline ends. CDR1 is SGHRS, CDR2 YFSETQ, per germline. DNA for the CDR3: TGCGCCAGCAGCTTGCCCAGGCCAAACTCCTTCTACAATGAGCAGTTCTTC. Protein sequence: CASSLPRPNSFYNEQFF.

The chain couples TRBV6-5 to TRBJ2-5, with a tentative D call TRBD2 (5 bases). Trimming removed 6 bases at V and 5 bases at J, with 16 bases between. The CDR3 has 14 residues. CDR1 is MNHEY, CDR2 SVGAGI, per germline. CDR3 coding DNA: TGTGCCAGCAGACCCGACTACGGGCGCGAGACCCAGTACTTC. The encoded protein is CASRPDYGRETQYF.

This sequence joins TRBV6-2 or TRBV6-3 and TRBJ2-5; 10 bases align to TRBD2. The CDR3 runs 16 residues. From germline, CDR1 is MNHEY and CDR2 SVGEGT. Trimming took 2 bases from V and 2 from J; bases not matched to a gene: 5. The CDR3 DNA sequence: TGTGCCAGCAGTTACCCCAGGACTAGCGGACAAGAGACCCAGTACTTC. It codes for CASSYPRTSGQETQYF.

V and J are TRBV6-2 or TRBV6-3 and TRBJ1-4, with TRBD1 identical over 7 bases. The CDR3 extends over 16 amino acids. V trimming: 2 bases; J trimming: 8 bases; junction bases outside the gene matches: 11. The germline V gene has CDR1 MNHEY and CDR2 SVGEGT. The CDR3 bases are TGTGCCAGCAGTTACCCGTTGAAGGGGGCGGGGGAAAAACTGTTTTTT. This codes for CASSYPLKGAGEKLFF.

The chain couples TRBV9 to TRBJ2-1, with D perhaps TRBD1 (6 bases). V was cut by 4 bases and J by 0 bases, with 17 bases left in between. This CDR3 is built from 17 residues. In germline, CDR1 is SGDLS, CDR2 YYNGEE. The CDR3 sequence is CASSPRTGISSYNEQFF. In nucleotides, the CDR3 is TGTGCCAGCAGCCCTAGAACAGGGATTAGCTCCTACAATGAGCAGTTCTTC.

This chain joins TRBV7-9 and TRBJ2-1; TRBD1 matches 10 bases. After removal of 5 bases from V and 4 bases from J, the junction contained 5 bases not matched to a gene. The CDR3 loop spans 15 amino acids. Per germline, CDR1 SEHNR and CDR2 FQNEAQ (reference sequence). This CDR3 reads CASSPGTGVYNEQFF. DNA of the CDR3: TGTGCCAGCAGCCCCGGGACAGGGGTTTACAATGAGCAGTTCTTC.

This chain joins TRBV27 and TRBJ1-2; 7 nucleotides align to TRBD1. CDR1 and CDR2 (germline): MNHEY, SMNVEV (reference sequence). V gave up 5 bases and J gave up 4 bases; unmatched junction bases: 4. The CDR3 runs to 13 residues. CDR3 in amino acids: CASSPRQGYGYTF. CDR3 in DNA: TGTGCCAGCAGTCCCCGACAGGGCTATGGCTACACCTTC.